Described below is a single TCR beta chain sequence and its context. This record comes from a study of OX40 agonist ivuxolimab in advanced cancers. The CDR3 is 13 amino acids. In germline, CDR1 is SQVTM, CDR2 ANQGSEA. V was pared by 3 bases and J by 4 bases, with 1 base of the junction left unmatched. Sequenced by immunoSEQ multiplex PCR; TCRdb stores in-frame clones only, minus some. The table has tens of thousands of clones, 84% seen once. With autoimmune disease history or systemic immunosuppression, patients were excluded. Drawing of blood for sampling happened at baseline, at cycle 4 day 1, and at cycle 7 day 1.

This material consisted of CD4+ or CD8+ T cells sorted from blood, taken in a trial of the OX40 agonist ivuxolimab. This chain joins TRBV29-1 and TRBJ1-3; 9 bases match TRBD1. The sequence came from an adult with an advanced solid tumor such as melanoma, head and neck, liver or kidney cancer. The CDR3 loop is CSVDTGGGNTIYF. CDR3 nucleotide sequence: TGCAGCGTTGACACAGGGGGCGGAAACACCATATATTTT. The full variable domain, in which reference TRBV29-1 and TRBJ1-3 provide the parts outside the CDR3, is SAVISQKPSRDICQRGTSLTIQCQVDSQVTMMFWYRQQPGQSLTLIATANQGSEATYESGFVIDKFPISRPNLTFSTLTVSNMSPEDSSIYLCSVDTGGGNTIYFGEGSWLTVV.